The sequence of this T cell receptor (beta chain) was determined in a study of CD8 T cells in ankylosing spondylitis. Study results and caveats: CD8+ by phenotype, disease-linked clones were relatively rare in peripheral blood. Ankylosing spondylitis blood seemed to carry a telltale TCR beta motif made of about 8 highly homologous variants.

This clonotype was recorded many times. Antigen: not known. CDR3 length: 16 residues. Germline CDR1 and CDR2: DFQATT and SNEGSKA (reference sequence). Trimming took 2 bases from V and 0 from J, leaving 13 bases between them. Libraries of TCR beta came from quantitative 5'-RACE with molecular barcodes. TCRdb used MiXCR to reprocess the 5' RACE reads, holding one entry per CDR3 protein. The repertoire includes more than 150,000 distinct CDR3 sequences, 15% to 20% of them detected once, and around 4.1% sits in the top ten. The sequenced sample was blood, either unsorted or a sorted T cell fraction (not recorded which). The source is a male donor aged 10 to 35 with ankylosing spondylitis or in good health (not recorded which). The chain recombines TRBV20-1 with TRBJ2-2, with D hard to call. The CDR3 coding sequence is TGCAGTGCTAGACACGCCAGAGCTACGAACACCGGGGAGCTGTTTTTT. Its translation is CSARHARATNTGELFF.